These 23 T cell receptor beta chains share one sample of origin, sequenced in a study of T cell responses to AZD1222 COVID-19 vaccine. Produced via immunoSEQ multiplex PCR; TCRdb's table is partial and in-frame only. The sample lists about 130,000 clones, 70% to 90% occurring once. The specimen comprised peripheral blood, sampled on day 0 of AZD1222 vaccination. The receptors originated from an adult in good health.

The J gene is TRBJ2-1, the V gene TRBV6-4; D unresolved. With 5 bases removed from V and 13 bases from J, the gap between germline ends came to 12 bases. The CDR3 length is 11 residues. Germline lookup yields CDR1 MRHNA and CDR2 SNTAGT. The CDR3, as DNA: TGTGCCAGCAGTCGCCGCGCCCCACAGTTCTTC. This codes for CASSRRAPQFF.

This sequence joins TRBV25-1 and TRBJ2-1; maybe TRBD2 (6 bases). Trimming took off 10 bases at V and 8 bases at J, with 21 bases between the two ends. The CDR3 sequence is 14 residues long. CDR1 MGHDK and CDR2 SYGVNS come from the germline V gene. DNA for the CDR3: TGTGCCACCTTACAAATCTCCGGGACTGATGAGCAGTTCTTC. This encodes CATLQISGTDEQFF.

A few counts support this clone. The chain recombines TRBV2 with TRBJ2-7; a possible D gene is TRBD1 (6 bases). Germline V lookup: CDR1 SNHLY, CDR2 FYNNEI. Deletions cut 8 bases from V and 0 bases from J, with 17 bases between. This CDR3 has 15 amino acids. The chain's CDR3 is CASGIDRISSYEQYF. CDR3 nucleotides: TGTGCCAGCGGGATCGACAGGATCAGCTCCTACGAGCAGTACTTC.

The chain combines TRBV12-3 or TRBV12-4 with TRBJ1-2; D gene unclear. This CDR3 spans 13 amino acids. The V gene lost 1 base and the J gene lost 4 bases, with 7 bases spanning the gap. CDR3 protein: CASSLGPLYGYTF. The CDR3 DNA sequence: TGTGCCAGCAGTTTAGGGCCGCTCTATGGCTACACCTTC.

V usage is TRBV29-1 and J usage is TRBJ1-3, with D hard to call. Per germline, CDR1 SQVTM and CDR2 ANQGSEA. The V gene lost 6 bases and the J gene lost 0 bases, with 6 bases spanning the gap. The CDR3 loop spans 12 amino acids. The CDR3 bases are TGCAGCGTAGCTACCTCTGGAAACACCATATATTTT. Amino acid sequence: CSVATSGNTIYF.

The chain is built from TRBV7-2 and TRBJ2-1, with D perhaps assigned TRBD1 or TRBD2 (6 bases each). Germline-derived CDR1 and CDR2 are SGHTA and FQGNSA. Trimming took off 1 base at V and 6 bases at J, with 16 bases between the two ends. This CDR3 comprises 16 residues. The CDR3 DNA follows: TGTGCCAGCAGCTTAGTTTCAGGGGCGGGGAGCAATGAGCAGTTCTTC. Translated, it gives CASSLVSGAGSNEQFF.

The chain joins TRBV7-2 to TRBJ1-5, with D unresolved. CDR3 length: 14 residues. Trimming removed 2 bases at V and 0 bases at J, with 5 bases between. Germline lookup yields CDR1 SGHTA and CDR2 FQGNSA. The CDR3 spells CASSLTYSNQPQHF. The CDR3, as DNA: TGTGCCAGCAGCTTAACGTATAGCAATCAGCCCCAGCATTTT.

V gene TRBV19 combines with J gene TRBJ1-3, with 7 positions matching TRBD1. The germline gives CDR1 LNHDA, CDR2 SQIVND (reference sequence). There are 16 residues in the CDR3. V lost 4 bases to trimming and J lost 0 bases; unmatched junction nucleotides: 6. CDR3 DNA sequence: TGTGCCAGTAGTAGGGGACAGATAGCCTCTGGAAACACCATATATTTT. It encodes CASSRGQIASGNTIYF.

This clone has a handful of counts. The chain's CDR3 is CASRVSNAEAFF. Written as DNA, the CDR3 is TGTGCCAGCAGAGTAAGTAACGCTGAAGCTTTCTTT. This rearrangement joins TRBV28 to TRBJ1-1; D gene unclear. In germline, CDR1 is MDHEN, CDR2 SYDVKM. There are 12 residues in the CDR3. V dropped 6 bases and J dropped 6 bases, with 11 bases sitting between them.

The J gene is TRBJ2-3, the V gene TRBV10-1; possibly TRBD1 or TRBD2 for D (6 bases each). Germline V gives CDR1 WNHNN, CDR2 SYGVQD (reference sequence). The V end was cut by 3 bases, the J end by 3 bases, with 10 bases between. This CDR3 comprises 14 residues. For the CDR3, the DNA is TGCGCCAGCAGTGATGGGGGGCCTACAGATACGCAGTATTTT. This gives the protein CASSDGGPTDTQYF.

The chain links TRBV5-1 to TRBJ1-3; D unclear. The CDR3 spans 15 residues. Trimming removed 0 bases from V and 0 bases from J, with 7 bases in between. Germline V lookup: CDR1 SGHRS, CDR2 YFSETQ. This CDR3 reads CASSLGIISGNTIYF. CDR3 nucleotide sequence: TGCGCCAGCAGCTTGGGGATTATCTCTGGAAACACCATATATTTT.

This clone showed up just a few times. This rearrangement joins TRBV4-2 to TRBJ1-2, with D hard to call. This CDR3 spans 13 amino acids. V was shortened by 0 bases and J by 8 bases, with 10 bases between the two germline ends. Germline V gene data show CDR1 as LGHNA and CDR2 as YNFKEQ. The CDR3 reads CASSQDSTGGYTF. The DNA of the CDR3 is TGTGCCAGCAGCCAAGACTCGACCGGGGGCTACACCTTC.

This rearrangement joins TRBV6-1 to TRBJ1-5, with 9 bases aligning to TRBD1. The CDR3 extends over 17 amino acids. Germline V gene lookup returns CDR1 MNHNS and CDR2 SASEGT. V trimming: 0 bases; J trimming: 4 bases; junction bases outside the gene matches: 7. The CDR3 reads CASSEAFGGTGNQPQHF. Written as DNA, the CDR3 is TGTGCCAGCAGTGAAGCGTTTGGCGGGACAGGGAATCAGCCCCAGCATTTT.

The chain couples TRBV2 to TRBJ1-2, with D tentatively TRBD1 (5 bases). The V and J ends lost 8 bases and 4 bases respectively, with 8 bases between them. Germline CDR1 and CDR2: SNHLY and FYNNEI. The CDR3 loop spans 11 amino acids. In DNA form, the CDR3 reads TGTGCCAGCGCAGGGTCCTATGGCTACACCTTC. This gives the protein CASAGSYGYTF.

CDR3 DNA sequence: TGTGCCAGCAGTGAATGGGCCGGAACTGAAGCTTTCTTT. Protein sequence: CASSEWAGTEAFF. V usage is TRBV6-1 and J usage is TRBJ1-1; the D is unclear. The germline V and J ends were trimmed by 2 bases and 5 bases, with 9 bases remaining between them. The CDR3 is 13 amino acids. Germline values: CDR1 MNHNS, CDR2 SASEGT.

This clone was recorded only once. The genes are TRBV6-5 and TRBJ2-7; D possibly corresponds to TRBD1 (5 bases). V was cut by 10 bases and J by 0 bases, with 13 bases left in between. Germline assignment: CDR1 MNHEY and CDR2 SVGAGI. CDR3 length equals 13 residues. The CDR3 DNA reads TGTGCCACCTCTGGGGCTAACTCCTACGAGCAGTACTTC. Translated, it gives CATSGANSYEQYF.

The chain's CDR3 is CASSPAIRPYEQFF. The CDR3, as DNA: TGTGCCAGCAGCCCCGCTATCAGGCCCTATGAGCAGTTCTTC. This chain links TRBV9 with TRBJ2-1; D unresolved. Trimming took off 4 bases at V and 8 bases at J, with 16 bases between the two ends. CDR1 SGDLS and CDR2 YYNGEE come from the germline V gene. This CDR3 has 14 residues.

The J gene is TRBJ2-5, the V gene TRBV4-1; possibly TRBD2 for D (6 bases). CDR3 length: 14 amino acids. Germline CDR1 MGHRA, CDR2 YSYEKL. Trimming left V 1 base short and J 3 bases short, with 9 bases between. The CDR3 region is CASSQGGGKETQYF. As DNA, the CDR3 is TGCGCCAGCAGCCAAGGTGGGGGGAAAGAGACCCAGTACTTC.

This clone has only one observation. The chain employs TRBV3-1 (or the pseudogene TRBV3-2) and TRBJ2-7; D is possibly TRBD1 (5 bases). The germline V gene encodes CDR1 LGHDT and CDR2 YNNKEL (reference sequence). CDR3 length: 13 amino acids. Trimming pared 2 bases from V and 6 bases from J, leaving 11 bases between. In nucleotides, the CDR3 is TGTGCCAGCAGCCAAAACGCAGGGTTCGAGCAGTACTTC. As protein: CASSQNAGFEQYF.

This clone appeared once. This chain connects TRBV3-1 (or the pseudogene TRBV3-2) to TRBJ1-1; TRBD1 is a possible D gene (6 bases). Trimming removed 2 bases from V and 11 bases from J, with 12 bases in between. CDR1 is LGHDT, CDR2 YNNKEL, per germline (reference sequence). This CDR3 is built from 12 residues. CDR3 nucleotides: TGTGCCAGCAGCCAATTCAACAGGGCGGCTTTCTTT. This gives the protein CASSQFNRAAFF.

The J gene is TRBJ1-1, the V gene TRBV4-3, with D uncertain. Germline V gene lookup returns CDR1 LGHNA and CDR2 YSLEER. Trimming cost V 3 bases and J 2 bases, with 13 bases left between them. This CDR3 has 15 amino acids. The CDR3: CASSHAGPANTEAFF. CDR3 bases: TGCGCCAGCAGCCATGCCGGGCCAGCCAACACTGAAGCTTTCTTT.

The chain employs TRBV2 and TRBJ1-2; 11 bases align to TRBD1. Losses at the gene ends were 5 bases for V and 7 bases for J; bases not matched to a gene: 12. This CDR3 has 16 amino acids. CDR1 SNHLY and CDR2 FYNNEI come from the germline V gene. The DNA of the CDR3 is TGTGCCAGCAGTCGTGGACAGGGGGCTTTGAGTGGTGGCTACACCTTC. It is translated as CASSRGQGALSGGYTF.

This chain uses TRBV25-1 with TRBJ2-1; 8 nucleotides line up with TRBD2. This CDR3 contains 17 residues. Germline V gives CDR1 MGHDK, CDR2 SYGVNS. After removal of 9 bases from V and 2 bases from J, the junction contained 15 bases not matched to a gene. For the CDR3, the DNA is TGTGCCAGACTTATTCTCCCAGCGGGAGACGCCTACAATGAGCAGTTCTTC. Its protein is CARLILPAGDAYNEQFF.